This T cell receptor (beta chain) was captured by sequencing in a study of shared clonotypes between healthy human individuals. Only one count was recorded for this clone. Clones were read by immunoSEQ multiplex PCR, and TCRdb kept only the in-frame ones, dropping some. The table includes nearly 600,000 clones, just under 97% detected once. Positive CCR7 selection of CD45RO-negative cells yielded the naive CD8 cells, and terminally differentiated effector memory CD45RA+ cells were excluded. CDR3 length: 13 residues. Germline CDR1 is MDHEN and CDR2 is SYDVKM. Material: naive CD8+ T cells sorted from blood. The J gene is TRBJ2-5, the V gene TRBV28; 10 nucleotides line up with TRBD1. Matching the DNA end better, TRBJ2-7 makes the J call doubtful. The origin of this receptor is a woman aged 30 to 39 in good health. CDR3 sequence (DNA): TGTGCCAGCAGTTCCGGGACAGGGGTCGAGCAGTACTTC. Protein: CASSSGTGVEQYF.